This T cell receptor (beta chain) derives from a study of T cell responses to AZD1222 COVID-19 vaccine. About the study: Both about-4-week and about-12-week second-dose recipients were combined. Study-wide points: The peak T cell response came first, and repertoires were sampled only after it. Donors were chiefly white British, with a greater number of females, and clonal diversity was perhaps underestimated. Nearly half of unique spike-specific TCRs reportedly avoided B.1.351 and B.1.1.7 mutated regions.

This clone was counted a few times. Its specificity is unknown. TCRdb keeps only in-frame clones here, not all; method: immunoSEQ multiplex PCR. The repertoire holds about 100,000 clones, with approximately 90% as singletons. The ends were cut back, 4 bases at V and 5 bases at J, with 12 bases in the middle. Germline lookup yields CDR1 SGHRS and CDR2 YFSETQ. The CDR3 contains 14 residues. This clonotype was sampled from an adult in good health. This chain connects TRBV5-1 to TRBJ2-2; TRBD2 is a possible D gene (5 bases). The sequenced sample was peripheral blood, obtained on day 0 of AZD1222 vaccination. The CDR3 spells CASSEGSGTGELFF. CDR3 DNA sequence: TGCGCCAGCAGCGAGGGATCGGGGACCGGGGAGCTGTTTTTT.